One and the same sample provided the 9 T cell receptor beta chains below, sequenced in a study of Ad26.COV2.S vaccination and SARS-CoV-2 variants. Documented treatment: 19 received Ad26.COV2.S at low or high dose, single or two shots; five or six received placebo; per-sample allocation not given. All samples were drawn on day 63, counting from the first vaccine or placebo injection. Profiling relied on immunoSEQ multiplex PCR, and the TCRdb table lists in-frame clones only, not all of them. This table has more than 400,000 clones, less than 95% appearing once. This sample comprised peripheral blood, obtained in a trial of Ad26.COV2.S vaccine versus placebo. These receptors all come from a person aged 18 to 59 who received the Ad26.COV2.S COVID-19 vaccine or a placebo.

CDR3: CASGPPGYTF. CDR3 nucleotides: TGTGCCAGCGGACCCCCTGGCTACACCTTC. J is TRBJ1-2 and V is TRBV5-6; D gene uncertain. V gave up 7 bases and J gave up 7 bases, with 8 bases separating them. The CDR3 has 10 amino acids. Germline values: CDR1 SGHDT, CDR2 YYEEEE.

Concerning this clone itself: The sample carries other DNA sequences with the same CDR3. The V call is TRBV9, the J call TRBJ1-3; D is perhaps TRBD1 (6 bases). In germline, CDR1 is SGDLS, CDR2 YYNGEE. V lost 1 base and J lost 0, with 8 bases in between. CDR3 length equals 15 residues. In DNA, the CDR3 is TGTGCCAGCAGCGTAACAGGGACCTCTGGAAACACCATATATTTT. This sequence encodes CASSVTGTSGNTIYF.

This clone was observed once. The chain joins TRBV21-1 to TRBJ1-3; no DNA check was done on the table's D call, TRBD1. TRBV21-1 is a pseudogene segment. The CDR3 extends over 19 amino acids. DNA for the CDR3: TGTGCCAGCAGCATTCAAATCCCGCCTCGTGGGGACAGGGGAAACACCATATATTTT. Translated, it gives CASSIQIPPRGDRGNTIYF.

This clone has a handful of counts. The chain carries TRBV28 and TRBJ2-7; 10 bases agree with TRBD1. With 6 bases clipped from V and 0 bases from J, the junction kept 17 bases outside the gene matches. Germline V lookup: CDR1 MDHEN, CDR2 SYDVKM. The CDR3 sequence is 19 residues long. The CDR3 DNA is TGTGCCAGCAGCCAAGAGTTCAACGACAGGGGGCCACTCTCCTACGAGCAGTACTTC. Its translation is CASSQEFNDRGPLSYEQYF.

This rearrangement joins TRBV19 to TRBJ2-3; D is possibly TRBD2 (7 bases). V shed 6 bases and J shed 0 bases, with 19 bases lying between them. Germline CDR1 reads LNHDA; CDR2 reads SQIVND (reference sequence). The CDR3 covers 17 residues. The CDR3 sequence: CASSPLGGRISTDTQYF. In DNA form, the CDR3 reads TGTGCCAGTAGCCCCTTGGGGGGGCGAATTAGCACAGATACGCAGTATTTT.

The rearrangement uses TRBV19 and TRBJ2-3, with a possible D match to TRBD2 (5 bases). CDR1 and CDR2 from the germline V gene are LNHDA and SQIVND (reference sequence). This CDR3 has 15 residues. V was clipped by 3 bases and J by 0 bases, with 10 bases between them. CDR3 bases: TGTGCCAGTAGTATTGAGCGGACCAGCACAGATACGCAGTATTTT. This codes for CASSIERTSTDTQYF.

This clone occurred once. The chain is built from TRBV4-2 and TRBJ2-7, with D unclear. The CDR3 has 15 amino acids. V was cut by 4 bases and J by 1 base, with 14 bases left in between. CDR1 is LGHNA, CDR2 YNFKEQ, per germline. CDR3 amino acids: CASSPRTQTSYEQYF. DNA of the CDR3: TGTGCCAGCAGCCCACGGACCCAGACTTCCTACGAGCAGTACTTC.

The gene calls are TRBV5-6 and TRBJ2-7; 9 bases align to TRBD2. The V gene's germline CDR1 is SGHDT and CDR2 YYEEEE. With 1 base clipped from V and 7 bases from J, the junction kept 9 bases outside the gene matches. CDR3 length: 15 residues. CDR3 sequence (DNA): TGTGCCAGCAGCTTGTCGTTAGCGGGAGTCTGGGAGCAGTACTTC. Translation: CASSLSLAGVWEQYF.

This clone was counted once. In nucleotides, the CDR3 is TGTGCCAGCAGCTGGAGTCGGAGCAATCAGCCCCAGCATTTT. Protein sequence: CASSWSRSNQPQHF. The J gene is TRBJ1-5, the V gene TRBV7-9, with D unclear. The CDR3 is 14 residues long. CDR1 and CDR2 from the germline V gene are SEHNR and FQNEAQ (reference sequence). The V and J ends lost 4 bases and 1 base respectively, with 8 bases between them.